Listed here is a single TCR beta chain. CDR1 is SGHDN and CDR2 is FVKESK in the germline V gene. Deletions cut 4 bases from V and 7 bases from J, with 19 bases between. This CDR3 comprises 16 residues. This entry is derived from a study of blood T cell repertoires in COVID-19. Profiling relied on immunoSEQ multiplex PCR, and the TCRdb table lists in-frame clones only, not all of them. The table shows roughly 140,000 clones, with approximately 87% occurring only once. Sequencing input: peripheral blood. This TCR came from a woman aged 40-49 years with acute or convalescent COVID-19. The chain links TRBV14 to TRBJ1-4; no clear D gene. In nucleotides, the CDR3 is TGTGCCAGCAGCCGGAGCATGCCGAGAGGAGGTGAAAAACTGTTTTTT. This translates into CASSRSMPRGGEKLFF. The full variable domain, its missing parts supplied by reference TRBV14 and TRBJ1-4, is EAGVTQFPSHSVIEKGQTVTLRCDPISGHDNLYWYRRVMGKEIKFLLHFVKESKQDESGMPNNRFLAERTGGTYSTLKVQPAELEDSGVYFCASSRSMPRGGEKLFFGSGTQLSVL.